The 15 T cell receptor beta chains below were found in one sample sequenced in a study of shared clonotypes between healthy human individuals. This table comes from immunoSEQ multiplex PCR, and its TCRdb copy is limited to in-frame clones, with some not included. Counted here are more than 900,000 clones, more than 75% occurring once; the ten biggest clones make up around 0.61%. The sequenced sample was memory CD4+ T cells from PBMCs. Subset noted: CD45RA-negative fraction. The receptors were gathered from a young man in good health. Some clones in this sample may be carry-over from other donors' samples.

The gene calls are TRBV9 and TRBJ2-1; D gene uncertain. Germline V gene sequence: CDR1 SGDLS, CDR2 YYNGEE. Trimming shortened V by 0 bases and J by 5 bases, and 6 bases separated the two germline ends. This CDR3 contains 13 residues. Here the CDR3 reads CASSVAYNNEQFF. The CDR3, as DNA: TGTGCCAGCAGCGTAGCCTATAACAATGAGCAGTTCTTC.

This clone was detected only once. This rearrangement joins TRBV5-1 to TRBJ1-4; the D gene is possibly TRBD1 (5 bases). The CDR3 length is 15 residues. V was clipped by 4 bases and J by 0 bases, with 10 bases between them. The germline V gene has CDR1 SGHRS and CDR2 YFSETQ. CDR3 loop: CASSLETATNEKLFF. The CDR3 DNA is TGCGCCAGCAGCCTTGAGACAGCAACTAATGAAAAACTGTTTTTT.

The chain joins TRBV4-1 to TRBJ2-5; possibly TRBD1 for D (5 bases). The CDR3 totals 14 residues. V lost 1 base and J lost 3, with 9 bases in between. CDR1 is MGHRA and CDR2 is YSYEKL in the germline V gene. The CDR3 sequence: CASSQADRKETQYF. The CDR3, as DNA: TGCGCCAGCAGCCAAGCCGACAGAAAAGAGACCCAGTACTTC.

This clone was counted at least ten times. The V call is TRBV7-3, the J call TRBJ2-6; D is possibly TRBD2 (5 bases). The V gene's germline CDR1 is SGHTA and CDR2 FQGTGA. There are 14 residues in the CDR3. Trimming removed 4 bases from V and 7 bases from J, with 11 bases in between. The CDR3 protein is CASSSRGEANVLTF. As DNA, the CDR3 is TGTGCCAGCAGCTCCCGGGGAGAAGCCAACGTCCTGACTTTC.

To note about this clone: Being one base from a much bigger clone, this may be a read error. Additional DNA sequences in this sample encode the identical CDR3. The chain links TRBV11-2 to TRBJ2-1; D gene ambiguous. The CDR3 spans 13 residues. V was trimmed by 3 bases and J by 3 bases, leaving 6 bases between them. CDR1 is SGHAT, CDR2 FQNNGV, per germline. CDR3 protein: CASSLGSYNEQFF. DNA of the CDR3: TGTGCCAGCAGCTTGGGCAGCTACAATGAGCAGTTCTTC.

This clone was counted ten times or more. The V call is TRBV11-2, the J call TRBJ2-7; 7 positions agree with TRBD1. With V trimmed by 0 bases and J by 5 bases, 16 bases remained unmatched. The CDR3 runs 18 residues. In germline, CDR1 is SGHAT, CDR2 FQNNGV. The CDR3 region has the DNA TGTGCCAGCAGCTTAGAGTTTGGGACAGTGGTATTTCTCAACGAGCAGTACTTC. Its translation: CASSLEFGTVVFLNEQYF.

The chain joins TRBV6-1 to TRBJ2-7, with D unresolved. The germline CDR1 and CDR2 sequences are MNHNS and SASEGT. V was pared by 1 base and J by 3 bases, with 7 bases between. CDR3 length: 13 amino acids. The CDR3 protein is CASSEGYLYEQYF. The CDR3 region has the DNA TGTGCCAGCAGTGAAGGGTACCTCTACGAGCAGTACTTC.

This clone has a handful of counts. CDR3 in amino acids: CASSFRSISLTYEQYF. CDR3 coding DNA: TGTGCCAGCAGCTTTCGGTCAATCAGCTTGACCTACGAGCAGTACTTC. This rearrangement joins TRBV11-1 to TRBJ2-5, with unresolved D. The J call is in doubt because the DNA end fits TRBJ2-7 better. Germline-derived CDR1 and CDR2 are SGHAT and FQDESV (reference sequence). This CDR3 comprises 16 residues.

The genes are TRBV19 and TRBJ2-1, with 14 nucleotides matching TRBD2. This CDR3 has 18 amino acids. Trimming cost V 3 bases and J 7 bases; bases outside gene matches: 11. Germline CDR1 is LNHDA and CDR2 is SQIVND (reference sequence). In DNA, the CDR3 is TGTGCCAGTAGTATCCGTGGACTAGCGGGAGGTTACCCAAATGAGCAGTTCTTC. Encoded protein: CASSIRGLAGGYPNEQFF.

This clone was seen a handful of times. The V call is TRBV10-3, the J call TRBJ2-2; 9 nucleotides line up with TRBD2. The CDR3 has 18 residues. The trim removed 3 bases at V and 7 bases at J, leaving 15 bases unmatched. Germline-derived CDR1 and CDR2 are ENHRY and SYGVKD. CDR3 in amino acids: CAISEGGRASGNRGELFF. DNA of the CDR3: TGTGCCATCAGTGAAGGGGGGCGGGCTAGCGGGAATCGCGGGGAGCTGTTTTTT.

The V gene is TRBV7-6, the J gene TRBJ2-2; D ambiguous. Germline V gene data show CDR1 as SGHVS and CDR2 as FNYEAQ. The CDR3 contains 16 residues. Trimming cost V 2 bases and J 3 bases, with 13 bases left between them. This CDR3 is CASSLLSIEDTGELFF. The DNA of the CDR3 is TGTGCCAGCAGCTTATTGTCTATAGAGGACACCGGGGAGCTGTTTTTT.

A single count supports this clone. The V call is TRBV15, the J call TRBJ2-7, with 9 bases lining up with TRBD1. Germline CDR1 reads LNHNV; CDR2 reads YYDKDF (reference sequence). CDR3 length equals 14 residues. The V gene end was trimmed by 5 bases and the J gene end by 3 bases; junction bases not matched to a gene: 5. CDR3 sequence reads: CATSSDRGVYEQYF. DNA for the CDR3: TGTGCCACCAGCTCTGACAGGGGGGTCTACGAGCAGTACTTC.

CDR3 loop: CASSQQQRSGNTIYF. As DNA, the CDR3 is TGCGCCAGCAGCCAGCAACAGCGCTCTGGAAACACCATATATTTT. J is TRBJ1-3 and V is TRBV4-3; D ambiguous. Germline assignment: CDR1 LGHNA and CDR2 YSLEER. Trimming pared 3 bases from V and 0 bases from J, leaving 9 bases between. The length of the CDR3 is 15 residues.

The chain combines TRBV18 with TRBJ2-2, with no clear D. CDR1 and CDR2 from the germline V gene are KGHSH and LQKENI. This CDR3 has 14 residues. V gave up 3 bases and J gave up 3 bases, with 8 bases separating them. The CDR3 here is CASSPLLDTGELFF. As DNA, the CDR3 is TGTGCCAGCTCACCCCTATTGGACACCGGGGAGCTGTTTTTT.

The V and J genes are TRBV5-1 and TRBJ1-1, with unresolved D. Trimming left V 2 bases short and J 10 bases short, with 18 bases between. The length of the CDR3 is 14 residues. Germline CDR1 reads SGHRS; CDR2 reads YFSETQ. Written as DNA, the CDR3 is TGCGCCAGCAGCTTATCGACGGGCCGCCGGCCAGCTTTCTTT. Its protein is CASSLSTGRRPAFF.